Listed here are 27 T cell receptor beta chains from one sample, sequenced in a study of CD8+CD57+ T cells in acquired aplastic anemia. Selection for sequencing was limited to patients who had shown CD8+CD57+ cell expansion by flow cytometry. TCR beta VDJ combinations and CDR3 sequences were profiled from genomic DNA. Via MiXCR, TCRdb re-called the reads, giving one row per CDR3 protein. The sample consists of under 350,000 distinct CDR3 sequences, 50% to 65% of them appearing once. Input material: sorted CD4+, CD8+, or CD8+CD57+ T cells (not recorded which) from PBMCs. These receptors originate from a human donor with aplastic anemia.

The CDR3 region is CASSPHGQGGPRQETQYF. The CDR3 bases are TGTGCCAGCAGCCCTCACGGACAGGGAGGGCCCCGCCAAGAGACCCAGTACTTC. The chain recombines TRBV7-8 with TRBJ2-5, with a tentative D call TRBD1 (8 bases). Between the trimmed V and J ends, which lost 5 bases and 1 base, there was a span of 23 bases. CDR3 length: 18 residues. Germline V gene data show CDR1 as SGHVS and CDR2 as FQNEAQ.

This clonotype was recorded at least ten times. The CDR3 is CSASRDRGLNEQFF. In DNA form, the CDR3 reads TGCAGTGCTTCCCGGGACAGGGGACTCAATGAGCAGTTCTTC. V gene TRBV20-1 combines with J gene TRBJ2-1; 10 nucleotides agree with TRBD1. The junction had 7 bases not matched to a gene; V was cut back by 5 bases and J by 6 bases. The CDR3 is made up of 14 amino acids. CDR1 and CDR2 (germline): DFQATT, SNEGSKA (reference sequence).

The chain couples TRBV3-1 to TRBJ2-2; D might be TRBD1 or TRBD2, each matching 5 bases. Germline CDR1 is LGHDT and CDR2 is YNNKEL (reference sequence). The CDR3 sequence is 14 residues long. The V end was cut by 4 bases, the J end by 3 bases, with 9 bases between. Written as DNA, the CDR3 is TGTGCCAGCAGCCCGGGACCATACACCGGGGAGCTGTTTTTT. It codes for CASSPGPYTGELFF.

The CDR3 loop reads CASRLGLAGGYEQYF. The CDR3 DNA follows: TGTGCCAGCAGACTCGGACTAGCGGGGGGCTACGAGCAGTACTTC. This chain connects TRBV6-2 or TRBV6-3 to TRBJ2-7, with 14 positions matching TRBD2. The CDR3 consists of 15 residues. Germline V gene lookup returns CDR1 MNHEY and CDR2 SVGEGT. V gave up 6 bases and J gave up 3 bases; unmatched junction bases: 4.

The rearrangement links TRBV25-1 to TRBJ1-1, with TRBD1 matching 11 bases. In germline, CDR1 is MGHDK, CDR2 SYGVNS. The length of the CDR3 is 17 residues. V lost 2 bases and J lost 5; bases outside the gene matches: 10. CDR3 region: CASSEGRTGGLWTEAFF. CDR3 DNA: TGTGCCAGCAGTGAAGGGAGGACAGGGGGCTTATGGACTGAAGCTTTCTTT.

This chain links TRBV10-3 with TRBJ1-5; a possible D gene is TRBD1 (5 bases). V was shortened by 4 bases and J by 4 bases, with 11 bases between the two germline ends. Germline values: CDR1 ENHRY, CDR2 SYGVKD. The CDR3 extends over 14 amino acids. CDR3 DNA sequence: TGTGCCATCAGTGGGCAGGGTCATAATCAGCCCCAGCATTTT. Translated: CAISGQGHNQPQHF.

CDR3 protein: CSARGGIYGYTF. In DNA, the CDR3 is TGCAGTGCTAGAGGGGGCATATACGGCTACACCTTC. The rearrangement joins TRBV20-1 to TRBJ1-2, with a possible D match to TRBD1 (5 bases). CDR1 is DFQATT, CDR2 SNEGSKA, per germline (reference sequence). The CDR3 extends over 12 amino acids. V gave up 1 base and J gave up 8 bases, with 11 bases separating them.

This clonotype has a single count. One base away lies a much larger clone, so this may be a sequencing read error. The chain recombines TRBV12-3 or TRBV12-4 with TRBJ2-1; 8 nucleotides match TRBD1. CDR3 length: 14 residues. This chain's CDR3 is CASGLQGAYNEQFF. The CDR3 region has the DNA TGTGCCAGCGGTTTACAGGGGGCCTACAATGAGCAGTTCTTC.

This clonotype was found many times. The chain carries TRBV4-2 and TRBJ2-3; 9 bases agree with TRBD2. Germline V gene sequence: CDR1 LGHNA, CDR2 YNFKEQ. With 0 bases clipped from V and 4 bases from J, the junction kept 8 bases outside the gene matches. This CDR3 is built from 17 residues. CDR3 sequence reads: CASSQDPSGNRADTQYF. CDR3 bases: TGTGCCAGCAGCCAAGACCCTAGCGGGAATCGGGCAGATACGCAGTATTTT.

The chain recombines TRBV5-4 with TRBJ2-6, with D uncertain. Germline-derived CDR1 and CDR2 are SGHNT and YYREEE (reference sequence). The CDR3 consists of 17 residues. V lost 0 bases, J lost 1 base, and 11 bases lay in between. The CDR3 DNA reads TGTGCCAGCAGCTTGGCCGGGCCAGCTTCTGGGGCCAACGTCCTGACTTTC. Its protein product is CASSLAGPASGANVLTF.

This chain uses TRBV19 with TRBJ1-6, with D possibly TRBD1 on 5 matching bases. Per the germline V gene, CDR1 is LNHDA and CDR2 is SQIVND (reference sequence). There are 14 residues in the CDR3. The V end was cut by 3 bases, the J end by 10 bases, with 13 bases between. The CDR3 protein is CASSIARDGSPLHF. The CDR3 DNA is TGTGCCAGTAGTATCGCCAGGGATGGCTCACCCCTCCACTTT.

There are many counts of this clonotype. This rearrangement joins TRBV5-1 to TRBJ1-2; a weak D match, TRBD1 (5 bases). Per germline, CDR1 SGHRS and CDR2 YFSETQ. The V gene lost 4 bases and the J gene lost 3 bases, with 13 bases spanning the gap. The length of the CDR3 is 14 residues. This chain's CDR3 is CASSPGTDYYGYTF. DNA for the CDR3: TGCGCCAGCAGCCCCGGGACCGACTACTATGGCTACACCTTC.

There are many counts of this clonotype. The chain is built from TRBV5-1 and TRBJ2-1, with 7 bases lining up with TRBD1. The CDR3 totals 17 residues. Germline V CDR1 and CDR2: SGHRS, YFSETQ. V lost 5 bases, J lost 0 bases, and 11 bases stayed unmatched. CDR3 nucleotide sequence: TGCGCCAGCAGGCCTACTACAGGGGAAGGCTCCTACAATGAGCAGTTCTTC. It is translated as CASRPTTGEGSYNEQFF.

This chain joins TRBV29-1 and TRBJ2-2, with a possible D match to TRBD2 (5 bases). This CDR3 contains 14 residues. Trimming stripped 3 bases from V and 6 bases from J, with 14 bases between. The germline V gene has CDR1 SQVTM and CDR2 ANQGSEA. The chain's CDR3 is CSVDDLWGAGELFF. The DNA of the CDR3 is TGCAGCGTTGACGATCTTTGGGGAGCCGGGGAGCTGTTTTTT.

The V and J genes are TRBV7-4 and TRBJ2-7; D may be TRBD2 (5 bases). This CDR3 contains 16 residues. Germline V gene sequence: CDR1 SGHVT, CDR2 SQSDAQ. V shed 2 bases and J shed 0 bases, with 14 bases lying between them. The CDR3: CASSLNPRTSSYEQYF. CDR3 DNA sequence: TGTGCCAGCAGCTTAAATCCCCGCACTAGCTCCTACGAGCAGTACTTC.

In the case of this clonotype: At one end the junction does not follow the germline gene, possibly because of a read error. The chain joins TRBV2 to TRBJ1-5, with a possible D match to TRBD1 (6 bases). Germline V gives CDR1 SNHLY, CDR2 FYNNEI. CDR3 length: 17 residues. The CDR3 region is CASSEEAGMIGGQPRHF. In DNA form, the CDR3 reads TGTGCCAGCAGTGAAGAGGCAGGGATGATAGGGGGTCAGCCCCGGCATTTT.

The V call is TRBV9, the J call TRBJ2-2; D not certain. The CDR3 loop spans 12 amino acids. Germline CDR1 SGDLS, CDR2 YYNGEE. Trimming stripped 3 bases from V and 5 bases from J, with 5 bases between. CDR3 region: CASSDRTGELFF. The CDR3, as DNA: TGTGCCAGCAGCGACAGAACCGGGGAGCTGTTTTTT.

The chain couples TRBV13 to TRBJ1-5; tentative D call: TRBD1 (5 bases). V dropped 7 bases and J dropped 1 base, with 14 bases sitting between them. CDR3 size: 15 residues. The germline CDR1 and CDR2 sequences are PRHDT and FYEKMQ (reference sequence). CDR3 residues: CASTRDGGSNQPQHF. CDR3 coding DNA: TGTGCCAGCACCCGAGATGGGGGGAGCAATCAGCCCCAGCATTTT.

The table lists this clonotype with many counts. This chain links TRBV29-1 with TRBJ1-1; unclear D gene. Per germline, CDR1 SQVTM and CDR2 ANQGSEA. Trimming removed 4 bases from V and 2 bases from J, with 14 bases in between. The length of the CDR3 is 14 residues. CDR3 nucleotides: TGCAGCGTTGTCGGGTCACCTGGAAACACTGAAGCTTTCTTT. This gives the protein CSVVGSPGNTEAFF.

The genes are TRBV7-9 and TRBJ2-7, with 7 bases aligning to TRBD2. In germline, CDR1 is SEHNR, CDR2 FQNEAQ (reference sequence). V shed 4 bases, J shed 5 bases, and the junction held 11 bases outside the gene matches. CDR3 length equals 15 residues. DNA of the CDR3: TGTGCCAGCAGCTCCCCGTTACTAGCGAGCAACGAGCAGTACTTC. It is translated as CASSSPLLASNEQYF.

This clonotype showed up just a few times. The chain joins TRBV20-1 to TRBJ1-6; TRBD1 agrees at 7 bases. CDR1 and CDR2 from the germline V gene are DFQATT and SNEGSKA (reference sequence). The CDR3 contains 14 residues. J was trimmed by 5 bases and V by 7 bases; bases with no gene match: 8. The CDR3 sequence: CSVIGQANNSPLHF. CDR3 in DNA: TGCAGTGTTATCGGACAGGCTAATAATTCACCCCTCCACTTT.

This clonotype appeared many times. At one of its ends the junction is not consistent with the germline gene, which may arise from a read error. The gene calls are TRBV18 and TRBJ1-2; D is ambiguous. Per germline, CDR1 KGHSH and CDR2 LQKENI. This CDR3 is 13 amino acids long. Here the CDR3 reads CASSRDTNYGYTF. The CDR3 nucleotides are TGCGCCAGCAGCCGCGACACTAACTATGGCTACACCTTC.

The rearrangement joins TRBV15 to TRBJ1-2; D is perhaps TRBD1 (6 bases). This CDR3 has 18 amino acids. Germline CDR1 reads LNHNV; CDR2 reads YYDKDF (reference sequence). The CDR3 DNA sequence: TGTGCTAGCAGCCATAGAGGGGGGGAAGCTCACCTTAACTATGGCTACACCTTC. Protein product: CASSHRGGEAHLNYGYTF. Together with reference TRBV15 and TRBJ1-2, the CDR3 gives the full variable domain: DAMVIQNPRYQVTQFGKPVTLSCSQTLNHNVMYWYQQKSSQAPKLLFHYYDKDFNNEADTPDNFQSRRPNTSFCFLDIRSPGLGDTAMYLCASSHRGGEAHLNYGYTFGSGTRLTVV.

The rearrangement uses TRBV12-3 or TRBV12-4 and TRBJ1-2, with D maybe TRBD1 (5 bases). The CDR3 covers 15 residues. Trimming took 4 bases from V and 5 from J, leaving 17 bases between them. CDR3: CASSSYTGTEYGYTF. The CDR3 nucleotides read TGTGCCAGCAGTTCTTATACCGGGACGGAGTATGGCTACACCTTC.

The rearrangement joins TRBV7-9 to TRBJ2-1; a possible D gene is TRBD2 (6 bases). The CDR3 runs to 15 residues. Germline-derived CDR1 and CDR2 are SEHNR and FQNEAQ (reference sequence). V was pared by 5 bases and J by 9 bases, with 20 bases between. The CDR3 nucleotides read TGTGCCAGCAGCCCTTCGGGACTGGCGGGCTTTGAGCAGTTCTTC. Translating gives CASSPSGLAGFEQFF.

The CDR3 reads CSASRLAGIETQHF. The CDR3 DNA follows: TGCAGTGCTAGCCGACTAGCGGGAATAGAGACCCAGCATTTT. This rearrangement joins TRBV20-1 to TRBJ1-5; the D is unclear. V lost 3 bases, J lost 11 bases, and 20 bases lay in between. CDR3 length: 14 amino acids. Germline CDR1 is DFQATT and CDR2 is SNEGSKA (reference sequence).

This clonotype was picked up a small number of times. This chain uses TRBV2 with TRBJ2-3; 10 positions match TRBD2. The CDR3 loop spans 14 amino acids. Germline-derived CDR1 and CDR2 are SNHLY and FYNNEI. The ends lost 7 bases at V and 0 bases at J; junction bases unmatched: 1. The CDR3 reads CASKLAGSTDTQYF. DNA of the CDR3: TGTGCCAGCAAACTAGCGGGGAGCACAGATACGCAGTATTTT.